The next 30 T cell receptor beta chains were all read from a single sample in a study of blood T cell repertoires in COVID-19 (dated by TCRdb to about 2020). Preparation of the library involved the immunoSEQ multiplex PCR assay. This immuneACCESS table, as held by TCRdb, lists in-frame sequences with V and J called but not all clones. Of the missing ones, under half trace to an unresolved V gene in checked studies; the others have no known cause. The sample table lists some 170,000 clones, about 78% of them with a count of one. Of the sample, about 18% is held by the ten largest clones. Source material: PBMCs or T cells enriched from blood (not recorded which). The receptor set was obtained from a woman in her fifties or sixties who had recovered from COVID-19.

The chain recombines TRBV6-5 with TRBJ1-2; D possibly corresponds to TRBD1 (5 bases). V was pared by 5 bases and J by 8 bases, with 9 bases between. The CDR3 sequence is 11 residues long. Germline CDR1 reads MNHEY; CDR2 reads SVGAGI. CDR3 sequence reads: CASSQGSGYTF. CDR3 coding DNA: TGTGCCAGCAGTCAGGGCTCCGGCTACACCTTC.

The rearrangement uses TRBV7-9 and TRBJ2-7; 8 nucleotides agree with TRBD2. Germline V gene sequence: CDR1 SEHNR, CDR2 FQNEAQ (reference sequence). The length of the CDR3 is 16 residues. J was trimmed by 4 bases and V by 6 bases; bases with no gene match: 14. CDR3 sequence (DNA): TGTGCCAGCAGTAGCGGGAAGGCCCCGGCCCCATACGAGCAGTACTTC. It is translated as CASSSGKAPAPYEQYF.

The chain recombines TRBV4-2 with TRBJ2-1; tentatively, D is TRBD2 (6 bases). The CDR3 is 15 residues long. Looked up from germline, CDR1 is LGHNA and CDR2 is YNFKEQ. The V and J ends lost 1 base and 5 bases respectively, with 12 bases between them. The CDR3 is CASSQAGVMDNEQFF. The CDR3 bases are TGTGCCAGCAGCCAAGCGGGGGTGATGGACAATGAGCAGTTCTTC.

This clone turned up a few times. The chain employs TRBV7-2 and TRBJ1-5; no definite D call. Germline assignment: CDR1 SGHTA and CDR2 FQGNSA. The V end was cut by 6 bases, the J end by 0 bases, with 6 bases between. The CDR3 sequence is 13 residues long. The CDR3 loop is CASSFNSNQPQHF. CDR3 sequence (DNA): TGTGCCAGCAGTTTCAATAGCAATCAGCCCCAGCATTTT.

This clone has a handful of counts. This rearrangement joins TRBV19 to TRBJ1-3, with D possibly TRBD1 on 6 matching bases. Germline V gene data show CDR1 as LNHDA and CDR2 as SQIVND (reference sequence). The CDR3 covers 14 residues. The V and J ends lost 6 bases and 1 base respectively, with 10 bases between them. The CDR3 is CASSPDRSGNTIYF. The CDR3 DNA reads TGTGCCAGTAGCCCGGACAGATCTGGAAACACCATATATTTT.

V and J are TRBV10-3 and TRBJ1-5; TRBD1 might be the D (5 bases). The V end was cut by 2 bases, the J end by 5 bases, with 10 bases between. CDR3 size: 14 residues. CDR1 and CDR2 from the germline V gene are ENHRY and SYGVKD. This CDR3 reads CAISENGADQPQHF. CDR3 sequence (DNA): TGTGCCATCAGTGAGAATGGGGCCGATCAGCCCCAGCATTTT.

The rearrangement uses TRBV7-2 and TRBJ1-2; no reliable D call. Germline CDR1 SGHTA, CDR2 FQGNSA. The CDR3 has 13 residues. V was clipped by 5 bases and J by 3 bases, with 10 bases between them. CDR3 nucleotides: TGTGCCAGCAGCCCCGACAAGGACTATGGCTACACCTTC. Its protein is CASSPDKDYGYTF.

The rearrangement links TRBV29-1 to TRBJ2-7; TRBD1 agrees at 8 bases. The CDR3 runs to 13 residues. Germline assignment: CDR1 SQVTM and CDR2 ANQGSEA. V shed 6 bases and J 1 base; nucleotides not matched to a gene: 5. The CDR3 nucleotides are TGCAGCGTCCAGGGGGCTAGGTCCTACGAGCAGTACTTC. The encoded protein is CSVQGARSYEQYF.

This chain uses TRBV5-6 with TRBJ2-7; TRBD2 matches at 9 bases. V lost 2 bases and J lost 7; bases outside the gene matches: 10. There are 15 residues in the CDR3. The germline V gene has CDR1 SGHDT and CDR2 YYEEEE. The CDR3 DNA sequence: TGTGCCAGCAGCTTCCCAGCGGGAGGAAGGAGGGAGCAGTACTTC. Its translation is CASSFPAGGRREQYF.

This rearrangement joins TRBV15 to TRBJ2-5; 8 bases line up with TRBD1. The V segment lost 0 bases and the J segment 4 bases; nucleotides outside the gene matches: 1. The CDR3 is made up of 14 amino acids. Germline V lookup: CDR1 LNHNV, CDR2 YYDKDF (reference sequence). CDR3 DNA sequence: TGTGCCACCAGCAGAGATGACAGGGGAGAGACCCAGTACTTC. Encoded protein: CATSRDDRGETQYF.

This clone was seen once. The rearrangement uses TRBV29-1 and TRBJ2-5; D might be TRBD1 (5 bases). Germline V gene sequence: CDR1 SQVTM, CDR2 ANQGSEA. The CDR3 is 14 amino acids. V was clipped by 3 bases and J by 0 bases, with 11 bases between them. The CDR3 protein is CSVDQSGNQETQYF. The DNA for the CDR3 is TGCAGCGTTGATCAATCAGGGAACCAAGAGACCCAGTACTTC.

This rearrangement joins TRBV3-1 (or the pseudogene TRBV3-2) to TRBJ2-6, with D uncertain. Germline assignment: CDR1 LGHDT and CDR2 YNNKEL (reference sequence). V was clipped by 1 base and J by 4 bases, with 11 bases between them. There are 16 residues in the CDR3. CDR3 protein: CASSQGLSAGANVLTF. The CDR3 DNA reads as TGTGCCAGCAGCCAAGGGTTGAGTGCCGGGGCCAACGTCCTGACTTTC.

This clone appeared a few times. The chain employs TRBV7-2 and TRBJ1-5; 7 bases are shared with TRBD1. Trimming cost V 7 bases and J 3 bases; bases outside gene matches: 3. Germline CDR1 SGHTA, CDR2 FQGNSA. This CDR3 has 13 residues. The CDR3 coding sequence is TGTGCCAGCACAGGGGGGATCAATCAGCCCCAGCATTTT. Protein product: CASTGGINQPQHF. Drawing the rest from reference TRBV7-2 and TRBJ1-5, the complete variable domain is GAGVSQSPSNKVTEKGKDVELRCDPISGHTALYWYRQSLGQGLEFLIYFQGNSAPDKSGLPSDRFSAERTGGSVSTLTIQRTQQEDSAVYLCASTGGINQPQHFGDGTRLSIL.

This chain uses TRBV5-1 with TRBJ2-5, with 11 bases that match TRBD2. Trimming cost V 4 bases and J 4 bases; bases outside gene matches: 6. The CDR3 consists of 15 residues. The germline CDR1 and CDR2 sequences are SGHRS and YFSETQ. The CDR3, as DNA: TGCGCCAGCAGCGTGTCCGGGACTAGCGGAGAGACCCAGTACTTC. It specifies CASSVSGTSGETQYF.

Worth noting for this clone: Compared with germline, one end of the junction differs, possibly owing to a read error. This sequence joins TRBV7-2 and TRBJ2-7; D remains ambiguous. From germline, CDR1 is SGHTA and CDR2 FQGNSA. CDR3 size: 16 residues. For the CDR3, the DNA is TGTGTCAGCAGCACAACAGACACGGCAATCGGCTACGAGCAGTACTTC. As protein: CVSSTTDTAIGYEQYF.

Only a few counts were recorded for this clone. The genes are TRBV21-1 and TRBJ2-2; the table's D call of TRBD1 was not tested on the DNA. TRBV21-1 is designated a pseudogene. This CDR3 has 16 residues. The CDR3 DNA reads TGTGCCAGCAGCCCGACACAGGGGCGGGCCACCGGGGAGCTGTTTTTT. Protein sequence: CASSPTQGRATGELFF.

V gene TRBV19 combines with J gene TRBJ1-3, with TRBD1 as a possible D gene (5 bases). V was shortened by 5 bases and J by 0 bases, with 8 bases between the two germline ends. CDR1 is LNHDA and CDR2 is SQIVND in the germline V gene (reference sequence). This CDR3 has 14 amino acids. The CDR3 region has the DNA TGTGCCAGTAGTCAGACAGTCTCTGGAAACACCATATATTTT. Protein product: CASSQTVSGNTIYF.

J is TRBJ2-5 and V is TRBV7-9; a possible D gene is TRBD2 (7 bases). The CDR3 is made up of 16 amino acids. CDR1 is SEHNR, CDR2 FQNEAQ, per germline (reference sequence). V was shortened by 5 bases and J by 5 bases, with 21 bases between the two germline ends. This chain's CDR3 is CASSNQDSGDQETQYF. DNA of the CDR3: TGTGCCAGCAGCAATCAGGACAGCGGGGATCAGGAGACCCAGTACTTC.

Only one count was recorded for this clone. The V call is TRBV10-1, the J call TRBJ2-5; tentative D call: TRBD1 (5 bases). Germline V lookup: CDR1 WNHNN, CDR2 SYGVQD (reference sequence). V lost 4 bases and J lost 5, with 11 bases in between. The CDR3 contains 13 residues. In nucleotides, the CDR3 is TGCGCCAGCAGTGCAAGGGGAACGGAGACCCAGTACTTC. Residues: CASSARGTETQYF.

This rearrangement joins TRBV3-1 (or the pseudogene TRBV3-2) to TRBJ2-5, with 14 bases fitting TRBD2. Per the germline V gene, CDR1 is LGHDT and CDR2 is YNNKEL (reference sequence). The V and J ends lost 4 bases and 4 bases, in that order; junction bases with no gene match: 5. The CDR3 spans 16 residues. The CDR3 nucleotides read TGTGCCAGCAGCCGCGGACTAGCGGGAGGTGGAGAGACCCAGTACTTC. Its translation is CASSRGLAGGGETQYF.

This sequence joins TRBV5-6 and TRBJ1-2, with D possibly matching TRBD1 (6 bases). CDR3 size: 13 residues. Trimming took 2 bases from V and 8 from J, leaving 13 bases between them. Germline assignment: CDR1 SGHDT and CDR2 YYEEEE. DNA of the CDR3: TGTGCCAGCAGCTTACGGACAGTTGACGGCTACACCTTC. Its translation: CASSLRTVDGYTF.

This sequence joins TRBV27 and TRBJ1-1; 9 bases map to TRBD1. This CDR3 spans 12 amino acids. CDR1 and CDR2 from the germline V gene are MNHEY and SMNVEV (reference sequence). V lost 6 bases to trimming and J lost 4 bases; unmatched junction nucleotides: 0. The CDR3 DNA is TGTGCCAGCAGGGGACAGGGCACTGAAGCTTTCTTT. It yields the protein CASRGQGTEAFF.

The chain combines TRBV4-2 with TRBJ2-7; TRBD2 matches 7 bases. CDR1 and CDR2 from the germline V gene are LGHNA and YNFKEQ. J gave up 2 bases and V 4 bases, and 14 bases lay outside the gene matches. The CDR3 runs 17 residues. As DNA, the CDR3 is TGTGCCAGCAGCCTCGGAGAGGGGAAGCGGGGTACCTACGAGCAGTACTTC. Translation gives CASSLGEGKRGTYEQYF.

This sequence joins TRBV7-9 and TRBJ1-2; 8 bases map to TRBD1. J was trimmed by 3 bases and V by 7 bases; bases with no gene match: 10. The CDR3 runs to 15 residues. In germline, CDR1 is SEHNR, CDR2 FQNEAQ (reference sequence). The CDR3 bases are TGTGCCAGCACCCTTACCGGACAGGGACACTATGGCTACACCTTC. Protein: CASTLTGQGHYGYTF. Filled out from reference TRBV7-9 and TRBJ1-2, the complete variable domain reads DTGVSQNPRHKITKRGQNVTFRCDPISEHNRLYWYRQTLGQGPEFLTYFQNEAQLEKSRLLSDRFSAERPKGSFSTLEIQRTEQGDSAMYLCASTLTGQGHYGYTFGSGTRLTVV.

The rearrangement links TRBV21-1 to TRBJ2-5; the table calls TRBD2, which could not be checked here. TRBV21-1 represents a pseudogene. The CDR3 has 16 residues. The CDR3 reads CASSPRTSGSRETQYF. CDR3 coding DNA: TGTGCCAGCAGCCCCAGGACTAGCGGGAGTCGGGAGACCCAGTACTTC.

The rearrangement uses TRBV5-1 and TRBJ2-3, with D possibly matching TRBD2 (6 bases). Per germline, CDR1 SGHRS and CDR2 YFSETQ. Trimming removed 2 bases at V and 5 bases at J, with 21 bases between. There are 17 residues in the CDR3. CDR3 sequence (DNA): TGCGCCAGCAGCTTCGGAGTAGGGGAGGAGGGTCGAGATACGCAGTATTTT. Its protein is CASSFGVGEEGRDTQYF.

The V and J genes are TRBV5-5 and TRBJ2-1, with D tentatively TRBD2 (6 bases). The V end was cut by 2 bases, the J end by 0 bases, with 9 bases between. There are 15 residues in the CDR3. Germline assignment: CDR1 SGHKS and CDR2 YYEKEE (reference sequence). This chain's CDR3 is CASSFRETSYNEQFF. In nucleotides, the CDR3 is TGTGCCAGCAGCTTTCGGGAGACCTCCTACAATGAGCAGTTCTTC.

The CDR3 here is CASSFGSGELFF. CDR3 in DNA: TGTGCCAGCAGTTTCGGGAGCGGGGAGCTGTTTTTT. V is TRBV28 and J is TRBJ2-2, with a tentative D call TRBD2 (6 bases). This CDR3 is built from 12 residues. The V end lost 3 bases, the J end lost 7 bases, and 6 bases lay between the germline ends. The germline gives CDR1 MDHEN, CDR2 SYDVKM.

This clone occurred once. This chain uses TRBV28 with TRBJ1-2, with TRBD1 as a possible D gene (5 bases). CDR3 length: 12 residues. Germline values: CDR1 MDHEN, CDR2 SYDVKM. The CDR3 bases are TGTGTGAGCAGGGCCGATAACTATGGCTACACCTTC. Translating it yields CVSRADNYGYTF.

The rearrangement joins TRBV27 to TRBJ2-1; TRBD1 might be the D (5 bases). Trimming stripped 3 bases from V and 14 bases from J, with 23 bases between. The CDR3 has 15 amino acids. Germline CDR1 MNHEY, CDR2 SMNVEV (reference sequence). As DNA, the CDR3 is TGTGCCAGCAGTTTTCCAGGGAAGGGCTACGGTCGGGAGTTCTTC. It encodes CASSFPGKGYGREFF.